The sequence of this T cell receptor (beta chain) was determined in a study of graft-versus-host responses after intestinal transplantation (dated by TCRdb to about 2021). At the level of the whole study: Multivisceral, liver-intestinal, or isolated intestinal transplants were received by the recipients. Every recipient was given anti-thymocyte globulin induction, then maintenance tacrolimus and steroids for about three years. After intestinal transplantation, graft-versus-host and host-versus-graft alloreactive T cell clones were followed in the graft, circulation and bone marrow using bulk TCR-beta CDR3 sequencing. Alloreactive clones were identified by sequencing pre-transplant mixed lymphocyte reaction products and comparing them with unstimulated pre-transplant donor and recipient T cells. Of the 20 to 25 intestinal transplant recipients enrolled in the cohort, one of whom was a retransplant, a few patients without pretransplant specimens were excluded. A peak of at least 4% donor T cells among recipient peripheral blood mononuclear cells was the definition used for donor T cell macrochimerism. Instead of going to the commercial service, samples from a few later patients were sequenced in-house on an Illumina MiSeq and processed with MiXCR.

Turning to this clone: Its antigen remains undetermined. No clone much larger than this one lies a single base away; base qualities are absent.

The time point label here, explained by the study, means: cells obtained before transplantation from donor or recipient. CD3+CD4+ and CD3+CD8+ populations were FACS-sorted from unstimulated pre-transplant donor and recipient cells taken from spleen or lymph nodes. The library relied on the immunoSEQ multiplex PCR assay. For most patients, genomic DNA was isolated using the Qiagen DNeasy Blood and Tissue Kit and was shipped frozen to Adaptive Biotechnologies for TCR sequencing. For most patients, genomic DNA was subjected to high-throughput TCR-beta CDR3 sequencing by Adaptive Biotechnologies. In the original analysis: Adaptive's ImmunoSEQ software was the source of the TCR sequencing data for around 20 patients, while three other patients were processed with MiXCR and VDJtools. To correct CD4 versus CD8 sorting errors, sequences present in both subsets at a frequency ratio below 5:1 were removed. CDR3 nucleotide sequences shared between donor and recipient were removed because their origin could not be assigned. Alloreactive clones required at least 2-fold expansion over unstimulated cells and minimum CFSE-low frequency of 0.002% (template counts) or 0.001% (read counts). A clone was considered mappable if detected in the sequenced pre-transplant spleen, lymph node, or MLR CFSE-low populations of the donor or recipient. The cumulative frequency of alloreactive clones was calculated as a percentage of all sequences, weighted by copy number. In TCRdb, the immuneACCESS table is reduced to in-frame sequences with V and J assigned. These tables do not hold every clone; where another copy was compared, an unresolved V gene accounts for under half, and the others remain unexplained. The V and J calls and clone size were taken over from that table, and D and trimming were inferred from the DNA. For this sample the table gives 60,000 to 65,000 clones, of which 90% were detected only once. Of the sample, roughly 1.6% is held by the ten largest clones.

Summary of the overall study and its limitations: GvH clones were detected in recipient bone marrow, and some of these GvH clones were observed earlier in ileal mucosa or blood, consistent with an intestinal mucosal origin. Patients with donor T cell macrochimerism had high GvH to HvG T cell clonal ratios in their allografts. Conclusions were limited by the relatively low number and heterogeneity of intestinal transplant patients. Peak levels of circulating GvH clones were associated with declines in HvG clones early after transplant.

Per the germline V gene, LGHNA is the CDR1 and YNFKEQ is the CDR2. V is trimmed back by 0 bases and J by 1 base, and the junction contains 8 bases that no gene match accounts for. The CDR3 contains 18 residues, cysteine and phenylalanine counted. Only CDR3 DNA remains: 54 bases, in frame from the first base. The source of this sequence is a human donor who was the organ donor for an intestinal transplant. The input for sequencing was unstimulated CD8+ T cells sorted from spleen or lymph node cells, taken before transplant. Recombination connected TRBV4-2 to TRBJ2-5; 10 middle bases align to TRBD2. Here is the DNA: TGTGCCAGCAGCCAAGAATTAGTGCTAGCGGGAGCCCAAGAGACCCAGTACTTC. Protein translation: CASSQELVLAGAQETQYF.